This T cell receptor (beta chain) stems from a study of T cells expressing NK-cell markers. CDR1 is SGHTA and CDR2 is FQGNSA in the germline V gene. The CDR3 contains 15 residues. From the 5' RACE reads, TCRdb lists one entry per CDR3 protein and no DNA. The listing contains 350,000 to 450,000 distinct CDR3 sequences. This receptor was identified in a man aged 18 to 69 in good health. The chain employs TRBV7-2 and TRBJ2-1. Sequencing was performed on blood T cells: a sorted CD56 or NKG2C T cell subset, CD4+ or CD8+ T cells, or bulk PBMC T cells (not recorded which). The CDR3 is CASSPKLESRNEQFF.